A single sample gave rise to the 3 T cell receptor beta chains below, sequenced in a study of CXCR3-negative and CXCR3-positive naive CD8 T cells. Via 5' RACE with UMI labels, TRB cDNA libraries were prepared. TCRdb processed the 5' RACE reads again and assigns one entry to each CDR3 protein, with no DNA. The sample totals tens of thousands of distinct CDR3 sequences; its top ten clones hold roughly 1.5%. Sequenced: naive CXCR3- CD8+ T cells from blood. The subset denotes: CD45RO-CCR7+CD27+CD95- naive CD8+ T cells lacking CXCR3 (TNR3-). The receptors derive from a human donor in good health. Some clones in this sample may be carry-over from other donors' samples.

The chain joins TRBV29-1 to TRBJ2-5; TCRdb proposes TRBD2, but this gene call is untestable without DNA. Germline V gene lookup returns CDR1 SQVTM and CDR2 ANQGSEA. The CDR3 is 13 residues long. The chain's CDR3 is CSVVLEAQETQYF.

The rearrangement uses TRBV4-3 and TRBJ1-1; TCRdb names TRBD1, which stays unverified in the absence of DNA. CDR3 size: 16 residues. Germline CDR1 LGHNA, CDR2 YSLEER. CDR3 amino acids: CASSQAPTGGNTEAFF.

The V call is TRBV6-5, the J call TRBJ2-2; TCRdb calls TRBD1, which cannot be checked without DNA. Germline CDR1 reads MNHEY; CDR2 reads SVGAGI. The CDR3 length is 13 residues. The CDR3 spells CASSYRAGGELFF.